The 9 T cell receptor beta chains given below trace back to one sample, sequenced in a study of blood T cell repertoires in COVID-19. Only in-frame clones appear in the TCRdb table, and some are missing; sequencing was by immunoSEQ multiplex PCR. The data hold approximately 68,000 clones, with roughly 87% observed a single time. The material sequenced was peripheral blood. These receptors all come from a man between 45 and 60 years old with active COVID-19.

This sequence joins TRBV5-1 and TRBJ2-2; D gene ambiguous. The germline V gene encodes CDR1 SGHRS and CDR2 YFSETQ. Trimming took off 0 bases at V and 2 bases at J, with 14 bases between the two ends. The CDR3 runs to 17 residues. CDR3 bases: TGCGCCAGCAGCTTGGCCCCTAGGTATGGAAACACCGGGGAGCTGTTTTTT. Encoded protein: CASSLAPRYGNTGELFF.

The chain joins TRBV7-2 to TRBJ1-4, with TRBD1 matching over 9 bases. The CDR3 spans 17 residues. Trimming at V came to 1 base and at J to 7 bases, leaving 10 bases not matched to a gene. Germline V gene lookup returns CDR1 SGHTA and CDR2 FQGNSA. CDR3 coding DNA: TGTGCCAGCAGCTTAGGGAGGGGACAGGGAGGGGGTGAAAAACTGTTTTTT. Translated: CASSLGRGQGGGEKLFF.

CDR3 amino acids: CATSRYTTGGRYNEQFF. CDR3 DNA: TGTGCCACCAGCAGATATACAACAGGGGGGAGGTACAATGAGCAGTTCTTC. The J gene is TRBJ2-1, the V gene TRBV15; 8 nucleotides agree with TRBD1. V lost 2 bases, J lost 4 bases, and 10 bases stayed unmatched. CDR1 is LNHNV, CDR2 YYDKDF, per germline (reference sequence). The CDR3 length is 17 residues.

The chain couples TRBV7-8 to TRBJ1-1, with TRBD1 identical over 7 bases. J was trimmed by 3 bases and V by 5 bases; bases with no gene match: 9. This CDR3 is 15 amino acids long. Germline assignment: CDR1 SGHVS and CDR2 FQNEAQ. The CDR3 loop is CASSPNRGVDTEAFF. CDR3 sequence (DNA): TGTGCCAGCAGCCCAAACAGGGGAGTCGACACTGAAGCTTTCTTT.

The rearrangement uses TRBV28 and TRBJ1-5, with 9 bases lining up with TRBD1. V trimming: 2 bases; J trimming: 6 bases; junction bases outside the gene matches: 8. The CDR3 is 16 residues long. CDR1 and CDR2 from the germline V gene are MDHEN and SYDVKM. CDR3 region: CASSLRDRVLAQPQHF. The CDR3, as DNA: TGTGCCAGCAGTTTACGGGACAGGGTCCTCGCTCAGCCCCAGCATTTT.

This clone showed up just once. J is TRBJ2-1 and V is TRBV6-6; D gene ambiguous. Trimming left V 10 bases short and J 0 bases short, with 13 bases between. The CDR3 covers 14 residues. Germline V gene lookup returns CDR1 MNHNY and CDR2 SVGAGI (reference sequence). CDR3 in DNA: TGTGCCACCTGCCCGGGTAGCTCCTACAATGAGCAGTTCTTC. Its translation is CATCPGSSYNEQFF.

This chain uses TRBV4-2 with TRBJ1-1; 8 bases agree with TRBD1. CDR3 length equals 16 residues. J was trimmed by 7 bases and V by 1 base; bases with no gene match: 11. Looked up from germline, CDR1 is LGHNA and CDR2 is YNFKEQ. This CDR3 reads CASSQVEAGGFDEAFF. In nucleotides, the CDR3 is TGTGCCAGCAGCCAAGTGGAGGCAGGGGGCTTCGATGAAGCTTTCTTT.

The chain combines TRBV2 with TRBJ2-7, with TRBD2 identical over 7 bases. With V trimmed by 9 bases and J by 0 bases, 5 bases remained unmatched. The CDR3 totals 13 residues. Germline CDR1 reads SNHLY; CDR2 reads FYNNEI. CDR3 DNA sequence: TGTGCCAGGGGAGGGCAGAGCTCCTACGAGCAGTACTTC. This gives the protein CARGGQSSYEQYF.

The rearrangement uses TRBV2 and TRBJ2-3; no firm D call. Germline V gene data show CDR1 as SNHLY and CDR2 as FYNNEI. This CDR3 contains 12 residues. V gave up 4 bases and J gave up 6 bases, with 8 bases separating them. The CDR3, as DNA: TGTGCCAGCAGTGCCGCGGCGGATACGCAGTATTTT. This encodes CASSAAADTQYF.